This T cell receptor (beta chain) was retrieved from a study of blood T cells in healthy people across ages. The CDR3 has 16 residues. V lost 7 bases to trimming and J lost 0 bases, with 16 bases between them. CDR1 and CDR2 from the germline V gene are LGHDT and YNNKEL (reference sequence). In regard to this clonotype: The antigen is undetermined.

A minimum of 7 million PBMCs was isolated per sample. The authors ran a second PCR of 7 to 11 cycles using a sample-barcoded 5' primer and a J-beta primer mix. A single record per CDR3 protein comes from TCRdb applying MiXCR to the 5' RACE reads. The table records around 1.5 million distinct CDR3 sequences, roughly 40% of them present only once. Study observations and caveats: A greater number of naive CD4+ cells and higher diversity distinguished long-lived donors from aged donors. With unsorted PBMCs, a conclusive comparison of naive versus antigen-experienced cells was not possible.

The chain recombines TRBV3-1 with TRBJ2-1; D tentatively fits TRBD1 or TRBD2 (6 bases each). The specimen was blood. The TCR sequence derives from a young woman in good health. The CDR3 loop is CASTLGGKSSYNEQFF. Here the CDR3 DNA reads TGTGCCAGCACTCTAGGGGGGAAGAGCTCCTACAATGAGCAGTTCTTC.